The sample holds a few counts of the clone carrying this T cell receptor (beta chain). Compared with germline, one end of the junction differs, possibly owing to a read error. Other DNA variants within this sample encode the same CDR3. From germline, CDR1 is LGHNA and CDR2 YSLEER. The CDR3 spans 17 residues. These data are taken from a study of cytomegalovirus exposure and HLA in healthy donors. 13 Jbeta primers and 60 Vbeta primers were used for the PCR. Sequencing used immunoSEQ multiplex PCR; TCRdb keeps in-frame clones, though not all of them. The table has around 65,000 clones, approximately 72% seen once.

Sequenced: PBMCs. V gene TRBV4-3 combines with J gene TRBJ2-1; D remains unclear. The TCR comes from a man aged 45-60 years in good health and CMV-seropositive. The CDR3: CARSQDLIVIIYNEQFF. CDR3 coding DNA: TGCGCCAGAAGCCAAGATCTGATAGTCATCATCTACAATGAGCAGTTCTTC.